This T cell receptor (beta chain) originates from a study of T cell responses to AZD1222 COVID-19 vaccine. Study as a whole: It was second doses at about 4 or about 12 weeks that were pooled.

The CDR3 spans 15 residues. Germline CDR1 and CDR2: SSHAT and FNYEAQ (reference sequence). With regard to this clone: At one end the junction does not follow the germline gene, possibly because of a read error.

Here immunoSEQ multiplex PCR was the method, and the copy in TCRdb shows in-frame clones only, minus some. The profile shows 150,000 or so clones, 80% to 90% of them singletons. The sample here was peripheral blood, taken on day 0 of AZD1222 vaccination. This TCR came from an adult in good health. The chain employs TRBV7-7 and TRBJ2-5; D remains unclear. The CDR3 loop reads CASSLTENQGETQYF. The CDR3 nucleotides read TGTGCTAGCAGCTTAACGGAGAACCAAGGAGAGACCCAGTACTTC.